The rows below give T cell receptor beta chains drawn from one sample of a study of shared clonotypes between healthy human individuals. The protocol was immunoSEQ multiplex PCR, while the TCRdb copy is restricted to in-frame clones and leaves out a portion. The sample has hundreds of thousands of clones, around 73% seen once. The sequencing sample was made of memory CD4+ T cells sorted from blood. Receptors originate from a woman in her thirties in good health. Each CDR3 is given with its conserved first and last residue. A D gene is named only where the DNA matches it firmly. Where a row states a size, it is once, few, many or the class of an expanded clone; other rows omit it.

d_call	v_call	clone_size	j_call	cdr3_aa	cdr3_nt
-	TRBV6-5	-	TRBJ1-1	CASSYSKIEGDTEAFF	TGTGCCAGCAGTTACTCGAAAATCGAAGGGGACACTGAAGCTTTCTTT
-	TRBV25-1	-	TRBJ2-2	CASSAGTLNTGELFF	TGTGCCAGCAGTGCCGGGACGCTGAACACCGGGGAGCTGTTTTTT
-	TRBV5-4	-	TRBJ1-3	CASSFLGSGNTIYF	TGTGCCAGCAGCTTTCTGGGGTCAGGAAACACCATATATTTT
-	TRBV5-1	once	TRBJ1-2	CASSFGPQTYGYTF	TGCGCCAGCAGCTTTGGACCGCAAACTTATGGCTACACCTTC
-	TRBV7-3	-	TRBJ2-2	CASSLGSEGANTGELFF	TGTGCCAGCAGCTTAGGATCGGAGGGAGCGAACACCGGGGAGCTGTTTTTT
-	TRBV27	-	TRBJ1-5	CASSLSFVRANQPQHF	TGTGCCAGCAGTTTAAGTTTTGTTAGGGCCAATCAGCCCCAGCATTTT
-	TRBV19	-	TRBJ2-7	CASRGGASYEQYF	TGTGCCAGCCGCGGTGGGGCCTCCTACGAGCAGTACTTC
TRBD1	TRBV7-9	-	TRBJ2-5	CASSRQGAGETQYF	TGTGCCAGCAGCCGACAGGGGGCCGGGGAGACCCAGTACTTC
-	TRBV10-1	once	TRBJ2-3	CASSEAGGMTDTQYF	TGCGCCAGCAGTGAAGCAGGGGGGATGACAGATACGCAGTATTTT
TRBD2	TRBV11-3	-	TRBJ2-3	CASSTGGSQDTQYF	TGTGCCAGCAGCACCGGGGGGAGTCAGGATACGCAGTATTTT
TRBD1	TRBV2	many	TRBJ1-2	CASSGSLRGPNYGYTF	TGTGCCAGCAGCGGGTCCTTGAGGGGGCCGAACTATGGCTACACCTTC
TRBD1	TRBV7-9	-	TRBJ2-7	CASSNYRGSYEQYF	TGTGCCAGCAGCAACTACAGGGGATCCTACGAGCAGTACTTC
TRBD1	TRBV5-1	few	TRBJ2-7	CASRARTGPSSYEQYF	TGCGCCAGCAGGGCTCGGACAGGGCCTAGCTCCTACGAGCAGTACTTC
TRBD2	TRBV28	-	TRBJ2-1	CASSPHSGSRNEQFF	TGTGCCAGCAGCCCACATAGCGGGAGTAGGAATGAGCAGTTCTTC
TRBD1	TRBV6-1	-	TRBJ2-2	CASSGGTGGPGELFF	TGTGCCAGCAGTGGGGGGACAGGGGGCCCCGGGGAGCTGTTTTTT
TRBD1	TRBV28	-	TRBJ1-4	CASSYERGGRQGYEKLFF	TGTGCCAGCAGTTACGAGAGGGGTGGGAGACAGGGTTATGAAAAACTGTTTTTT
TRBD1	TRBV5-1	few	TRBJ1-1	CASSLGTGGLQAFF	TGCGCCAGCAGCTTAGGGACAGGGGGTTTACAAGCTTTCTTT
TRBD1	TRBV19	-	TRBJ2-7	CASSILLGQSYEQYF	TGTGCCAGTAGTATACTTTTGGGACAGTCCTACGAGCAGTACTTC
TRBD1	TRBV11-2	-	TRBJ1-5	CASSSGTGKGQPQHF	TGTGCCAGCAGCTCAGGGACAGGGAAGGGTCAGCCCCAGCATTTT
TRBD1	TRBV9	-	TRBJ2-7	CASSPRGLEYEQYF	TGTGCCAGCAGTCCCAGGGGGCTAGAGTACGAGCAGTACTTC
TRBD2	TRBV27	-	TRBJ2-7	CASSFRSGASYEQYF	TGTGCCAGCAGTTTCCGTAGCGGGGCGTCCTACGAGCAGTACTTC
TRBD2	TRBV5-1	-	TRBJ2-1	CASTTSAREAGSNEQFF	TGCGCCAGCACAACTAGCGCCCGAGAGGCGGGGAGCAATGAGCAGTTCTTC
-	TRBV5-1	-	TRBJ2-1	CASSLGRYQANEQFF	TGCGCCAGCAGCTTGGGTAGATATCAAGCCAATGAGCAGTTCTTC
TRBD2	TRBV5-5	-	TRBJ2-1	CASSSTGTSSNEQFF	TGTGCCAGCAGCTCCACCGGGACTAGCAGCAATGAGCAGTTCTTC
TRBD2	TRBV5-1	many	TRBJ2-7	CASSLVSGRALYEQYF	TGCGCCAGCAGCTTGGTTAGCGGGAGGGCCCTCTACGAGCAGTACTTC